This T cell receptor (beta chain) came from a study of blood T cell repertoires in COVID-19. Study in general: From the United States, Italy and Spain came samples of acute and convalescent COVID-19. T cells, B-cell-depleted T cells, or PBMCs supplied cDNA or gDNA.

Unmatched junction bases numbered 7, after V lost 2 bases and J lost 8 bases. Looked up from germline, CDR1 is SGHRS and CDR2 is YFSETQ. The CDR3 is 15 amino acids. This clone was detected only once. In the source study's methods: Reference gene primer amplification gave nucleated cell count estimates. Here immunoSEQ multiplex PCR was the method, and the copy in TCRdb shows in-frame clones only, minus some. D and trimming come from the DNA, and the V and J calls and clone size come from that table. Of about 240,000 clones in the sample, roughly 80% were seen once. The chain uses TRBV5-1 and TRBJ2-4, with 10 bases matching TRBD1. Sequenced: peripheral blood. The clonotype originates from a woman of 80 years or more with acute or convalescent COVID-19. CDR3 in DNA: TGCGCCAGCAGCTTAGCCGGGACAGGGGCTGACATTCAGTACTTC. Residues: CASSLAGTGADIQYF.